Listed below are T cell receptor beta chains from one sample, sequenced in a study of cytomegalovirus exposure and HLA in healthy donors. Clones were read by immunoSEQ multiplex PCR, and TCRdb kept only the in-frame ones, dropping some. The repertoire has approximately 110,000 clones, around 70% of them found once; the top ten carry 1.3%. Sequencing was carried out using PBMCs. The receptor set was obtained from a man aged 35 to 55 in good health and CMV-seronegative. The CDR3 runs from the conserved cysteine through the conserved F or W. D genes are given only for firm matches. The size of a clone is reported for some rows only, either as once, few or many, or as a class for expanded clones.

V gene	D gene	clone size	J gene	CDR3 DNA	CDR3 protein
TRBV5-1	TRBD1	-	TRBJ1-6	TGCGCCAGCAGCTCGCCCTTGGGACAGGGAGGTTCACCCCTCCACTTT	CASSSPLGQGGSPLHF
TRBV11-3	-	-	TRBJ1-1	TGTGCCAGCAGCTTAGATCACAGCACTGAAGCTTTCTTT	CASSLDHSTEAFF
TRBV29-1	-	few	TRBJ2-2	TGCAGCGTTGTTTGGCCGAACACCGGGGAGCTGTTTTTT	CSVVWPNTGELFF
TRBV30	TRBD2	-	TRBJ2-5	TGTGCCTGGAGTGAGGTCTTGAGCGGGACGTGGGGAGAAGAGACCCAGTACTTC	CAWSEVLSGTWGEETQYF
TRBV2	TRBD1	-	TRBJ1-1	TGTGCCAGCAGTGGCTATGGGACAGGGTTAGGTGGTCTTAACACTGAAGCTTTCTTT	CASSGYGTGLGGLNTEAFF
TRBV7-8	-	-	TRBJ2-3	TGTGCCAGCAGCCGGGGCACAGATACGCAGTATTTT	CASSRGTDTQYF
TRBV7-9	TRBD1	-	TRBJ1-5	TGTGCCAGCAGCTTCCACTGGGACAGGGGGCGCGGGTCGAATCAGCCCCAGCATTTT	CASSFHWDRGRGSNQPQHF
TRBV4-1	TRBD1	-	TRBJ2-1	TGCGCCAGCAGCCGAATTACAGGGGGCGATTACAATGAGCAGTTCTTC	CASSRITGGDYNEQFF
TRBV6-5	TRBD1	-	TRBJ1-3	TGTGCCAGCAGTTACCACGACAGGGGGCTCGGAAACACCATATATTTT	CASSYHDRGLGNTIYF
TRBV19	-	once	TRBJ1-2	TGTGCCAGTACTACTTCGGGGGTCAAAGGGGGCTACACCTTC	CASTTSGVKGGYTF
TRBV27	TRBD2	-	TRBJ2-1	TGTGCCAGCAGTCCCCGGGGGGTAGCGTACTACAATGAGCAGTTCTTC	CASSPRGVAYYNEQFF
TRBV27	-	-	TRBJ2-1	TGTGCCAGCAGTTCGGGGGGCGCCTACAATGAGCAGTTCTTC	CASSSGGAYNEQFF
TRBV5-1	TRBD2	-	TRBJ2-5	TGCGCCACCACCCTGGGACTAGCGGAGCAAGAGACCCAGTACTTC	CATTLGLAEQETQYF
TRBV29-1	-	few	TRBJ1-1	TGCAGCGTTCGGAGGGGTGGGGGTGACACTGAAGCTTTCTTT	CSVRRGGGDTEAFF
TRBV5-1	-	-	TRBJ1-3	TGCGCCAGCAGCTTGGGGACTAGACTACCCTCTGGAAACACCATATATTTT	CASSLGTRLPSGNTIYF
TRBV2	TRBD1	-	TRBJ1-5	TGTGCCAGCAGGTACGGGACAGGGGGCATCGGTCAGCCCCAGCATTTT	CASRYGTGGIGQPQHF
TRBV5-1	TRBD1	-	TRBJ2-7	TGCGCCAGCAGCTTGGTGGGACAGGACTCCTACGAGCAGTACTTC	CASSLVGQDSYEQYF
TRBV5-4	-	-	TRBJ1-4	TGTGCCAGCAGCAAAGGGTCGGGGGCAACTAATGAAAAACTGTTTTTT	CASSKGSGATNEKLFF
TRBV4-3	TRBD1	-	TRBJ2-7	TGCGCCAGCAGCCAAGACTTGCCTCGGGACAGGGTGATCTACGAGCAGTACTTC	CASSQDLPRDRVIYEQYF
TRBV18	TRBD2	-	TRBJ2-3	TGTGCCAGCTCCCCAGGTCGGGGGGTGGATACGCAGTATTTT	CASSPGRGVDTQYF
TRBV4-1	-	few	TRBJ1-1	TGCGCCAGCAGCCAAGGGGGGGGGAGGGATAGCACTGAAGCTTTCTTT	CASSQGGGRDSTEAFF
TRBV7-9	TRBD1	-	TRBJ1-6	TGTTCCAGCAGCGGACAGGGAGTTAATTCACCCCTCCACTTT	CSSSGQGVNSPLHF
TRBV7-7	TRBD1	-	TRBJ2-7	TGTGCTAGCAGCGCGGACAGGGGCAGCTCCTACGAGCAGTACTTC	CASSADRGSSYEQYF
TRBV7-9	-	-	TRBJ2-7	TGTGCCAGCAGCCCTCCGGACTCCTGGGGCGAGCAGTACTTC	CASSPPDSWGEQYF
TRBV5-1	-	-	TRBJ2-5	TGCGCCAGCAAACTAAGTGAGGCACTTGAGCAGTACTTC	CASKLSEALEQYF
TRBV5-4	-	few	TRBJ2-7	TGTGCCAGCAGCTTGGCTCTAGCAGAATACGAGCAGTACTTC	CASSLALAEYEQYF
TRBV4-2	TRBD2	-	TRBJ2-1	TGTGCCAGCAGCCAACTTCTAGCGGGGTCCTACAATGAGCAGTTCTTC	CASSQLLAGSYNEQFF
TRBV21-1	-	-	TRBJ2-2	TGTGCCAGCAGCAAATTCCCAGTAACGAACACCGGGGAGCTGTTTTTT	CASSKFPVTNTGELFF
TRBV6-4	TRBD1	-	TRBJ1-6	TGTGCCAGCAGTGAAGGGACAGGGGATAATTCACCCCTCCACTTT	CASSEGTGDNSPLHF
TRBV7-9	TRBD2	once	TRBJ2-1	TGTTCCAGCAGCTCCTCGGGACTAGCGATGTACAATGAGCAGTTCTTC	CSSSSSGLAMYNEQFF
TRBV2	-	-	TRBJ1-3	TGTGCCAGCAGCGCCGGTGGGGGCGGCTCTGGAAACACCATATATTTT	CASSAGGGGSGNTIYF
TRBV18	-	-	TRBJ1-1	TGTGCCAGCTCACCTCGACGACAGATATCCGCTGGGAACACTGAAGCTTTCTTT	CASSPRRQISAGNTEAFF
TRBV4-3	-	-	TRBJ1-2	TGCGCCAGCAGCCCTTCACGGAGCTATGGCTACACCTTC	CASSPSRSYGYTF
TRBV7-8	-	-	TRBJ2-3	TGTGCCAGCAGCCCCCCCAGCGGAAGCACAGATACGCAGTATTTT	CASSPPSGSTDTQYF
TRBV5-4	TRBD1	many	TRBJ2-3	TGTGCCAGCAGGCTGGACAGGGGCGTAACAGATACGCAGTATTTT	CASRLDRGVTDTQYF
TRBV1	-	-	TRBJ2-7	TGCACCAGCGGGGGACAGGGGATGGACGAGCAGTACTTC	CTSGGQGMDEQYF
TRBV7-8	-	-	TRBJ1-2	TGTGCCAGCAGCTTAAACGAAGGGAGCTATGGCTACACCTTC	CASSLNEGSYGYTF
TRBV5-1	-	-	TRBJ1-3	TGCGCCAGCAGCCCCGCCGGGGGTGCTGGAAACACCATATATTTT	CASSPAGGAGNTIYF
TRBV5-4	-	-	TRBJ1-2	TGTGCCAGCAGCTTGCGCCTTCGGGACTATGGCTACACCTTC	CASSLRLRDYGYTF
TRBV14	-	once	TRBJ2-7	TGTGCCAGCAGCCAACGTCAGGGGAAAGGGTACGAGCAGTACTTC	CASSQRQGKGYEQYF
TRBV6-4	-	few	TRBJ1-3	TGTGCCAGCAGTGAGGAGGCAGGCCCCTCTGGAAACACCATATATTTT	CASSEEAGPSGNTIYF
TRBV19	-	-	TRBJ1-5	TGTGCCACCCTGGGGCTGACGAGCAATCAGCCCCAGCATTTT	CATLGLTSNQPQHF
TRBV9	TRBD2	-	TRBJ2-7	TGTGCCAGCAGCGCCGGACTAGCGGGGGGGCACGAGCAGTACTTC	CASSAGLAGGHEQYF
TRBV27	-	-	TRBJ2-7	TGTGCCAGCAGTTTTTCCTGGGGGGACCCTCAGCGTACCTACGAGCAGTACTTC	CASSFSWGDPQRTYEQYF
TRBV6-5	TRBD1	-	TRBJ1-2	TGTGCCAGCAGCGGGACAGGAACTATTGATGGCTACACCTTC	CASSGTGTIDGYTF
TRBV11-2	-	-	TRBJ2-1	TGTGCCAGCAGCTTGGAGGGAACCGCCTACAATGAGCAGTTCTTC	CASSLEGTAYNEQFF
TRBV5-6	-	medium-sized	TRBJ1-3	TGTGCCAGCAGCTTCGGTCTCTCTGGAAACACCATATATTTT	CASSFGLSGNTIYF
TRBV13	TRBD1	once	TRBJ2-3	TGTGCCAGCAGACAAAAAGGGGGCGGGACAGATACGCAGTATTTT	CASRQKGGGTDTQYF
TRBV19	-	-	TRBJ2-3	TGTGCCAGTAGTACCGGGACACTAAAAACAGATACGCAGTATTTT	CASSTGTLKTDTQYF
TRBV18	TRBD2	once	TRBJ2-3	TGTGCCAGCTCACCGCCGGGACTAGCGGGGACAGATACGCAGTATTTT	CASSPPGLAGTDTQYF
TRBV4-1	-	-	TRBJ2-7	TGCGCCAGCAGCCAAAGTCAGGGGCCCTACGAGCAGTACTTC	CASSQSQGPYEQYF